This T cell receptor (beta chain) was identified during a study of cytomegalovirus exposure and HLA in healthy donors (dated by TCRdb to about 2017). In the study overall: A later analysis indicated that the roughly 120 validation repertoires were generated on the platform also employed for the approximately 700 repertoires of the first cohort. The study aimed to test whether signatures of past pathogen exposure could be identified by cataloging public T cell receptors. A separate validation cohort of roughly 130 different subjects was used in addition to the approximately 700-subject first cohort. To predict cytomegalovirus infection status, the study brought together high-throughput TCR immunosequencing, statistical association of individual TCRs with disease status, and machine learning.

Separate from the roughly 630-subject first cohort, the validation cohort of 90 to 150 subjects was the group to which the donors belonged. The CDR3 starts with the cysteine, ends with the phenylalanine, and has 17 residues. This entry keeps only the CDR3 DNA: 51 bases, framed from base 1. CDR1 and CDR2 are read off the germline V gene as SGHRS and YFSETQ. After removal of 0 bases from V and 6 bases from J, the junction retains 7 bases not matched to a gene. Remarks on this clone: It lacks a known antigen. There are no base qualities to consult, and no much larger clone falls within one base.

Results the study describes overall, beyond this receptor: All 120 or so repertoires were used to score co-occurrence in the validation cohort in a later analysis, because that analysis had no HLA typing for the cohort. The authors suggested that the approach could potentially be extended to other disease states and immunological phenotypes. Three of the identified cytomegalovirus-associated TCR beta chains were confirmed in vitro to be specific for cytomegalovirus antigens. The classifier was reported to diagnose cytomegalovirus status with high specificity and sensitivity in both the original cohort and the validation cohort. A total of roughly 160 TCR beta chains were listed by the study as associated with cytomegalovirus. Of the cluster scores, about 94% were above 0 in a later analysis, which found that TCRs clustered in the first cohort also tended to co-occur in the approximately 130 validation repertoires. Most TCR sequences were observed very rarely across donors, whereas some public TCRs were present in many individuals.

The library was made by the immunoSEQ multiplex PCR assay. For the original study's pipeline: A statistical classification framework was developed to diagnose cytomegalovirus status using the catalog of TCR beta chain sequences. Imported from immuneACCESS, the table was reduced by TCRdb to in-frame sequences with V and J called. These copies leave out some clones; in studies compared against another copy, an unresolved V gene accounts for under half, and the cause of the remainder is not known. The V and J calls and the clone size are those of that table, but D and trimming were determined from the DNA. Across this sample there are 300,000 to 400,000 clones, with around 90% seen only once. Of the sample, approximately 0.96% falls within the top ten clones.

The V and J genes are TRBV5-1 and TRBJ2-1, and TRBD2 matches 12 of the central bases. The receptor comes from a man aged 25 to 40 in good health and CMV-seronegative. Sequences were obtained from PBMCs. The CDR3 protein sequence reads: CASSLATSGGLRNEQFF. DNA sequence: TGCGCCAGCAGCTTGGCGACTAGCGGGGGCCTCCGCAATGAGCAGTTCTTC.